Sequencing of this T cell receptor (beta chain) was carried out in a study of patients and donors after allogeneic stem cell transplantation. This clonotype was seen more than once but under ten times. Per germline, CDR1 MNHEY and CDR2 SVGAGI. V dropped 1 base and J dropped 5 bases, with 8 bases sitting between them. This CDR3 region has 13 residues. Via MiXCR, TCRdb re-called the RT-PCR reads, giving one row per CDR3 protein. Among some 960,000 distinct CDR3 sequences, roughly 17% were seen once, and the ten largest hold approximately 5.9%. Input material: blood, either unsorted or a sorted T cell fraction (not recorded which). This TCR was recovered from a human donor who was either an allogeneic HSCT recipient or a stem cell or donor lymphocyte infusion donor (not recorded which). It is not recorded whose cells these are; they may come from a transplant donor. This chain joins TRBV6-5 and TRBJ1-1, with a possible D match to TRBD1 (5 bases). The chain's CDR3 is CASSYFQGTEAFF. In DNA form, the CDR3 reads TGTGCCAGCAGTTACTTCCAGGGTACTGAAGCTTTCTTT.